Listed here are 9 T cell receptor beta chains from one sample, sequenced in a study of OX40 agonist ivuxolimab in advanced cancers. Profiled with immunoSEQ multiplex PCR; TCRdb holds only in-frame clones, not every one. Of about 74,000 clones listed, 84% are singletons. The material was CD4+ or CD8+ T cells sorted from blood, obtained in a trial of the OX40 agonist ivuxolimab. These receptors originate from an adult with an advanced solid tumor such as melanoma, head and neck, liver or kidney cancer.

In DNA form, the CDR3 reads TGTGCCAGCAGCCCCTCCGGGACGACCCGTATATATTTT. Protein product: CASSPSGTTRIYF. The V and J genes are TRBV11-2 and TRBJ1-3, with D maybe TRBD1 (5 bases). The V end lost 5 bases, the J end lost 13 bases, and 18 bases lay between the germline ends. This CDR3 comprises 13 residues. Germline V lookup: CDR1 SGHAT, CDR2 FQNNGV.

The chain joins TRBV7-2 to TRBJ1-3; D is ambiguous. The germline V gene encodes CDR1 SGHTA and CDR2 FQGNSA. CDR3 length: 16 residues. Trimming cost V 0 bases and J 0 bases, with 9 bases left between them. DNA for the CDR3: TGTGCCAGCAGCTTAGCGGGCACCAACTCTGGAAACACCATATATTTT. Protein: CASSLAGTNSGNTIYF.

The chain joins TRBV9 to TRBJ2-5, with D tentatively TRBD2 (7 bases). CDR3 length: 15 residues. CDR1 is SGDLS, CDR2 YYNGEE, per germline. Trimming took off 0 bases at V and 2 bases at J, with 11 bases between the two ends. CDR3 residues: CASSVVGRGQETQYF. CDR3 sequence (DNA): TGTGCCAGCAGCGTAGTAGGGAGGGGGCAAGAGACCCAGTACTTC.

The chain uses TRBV15 and TRBJ2-7, with TRBD2 as a possible D gene (6 bases). The V and J ends lost 2 bases and 3 bases respectively, with 14 bases between them. The CDR3 is made up of 15 amino acids. Per the germline V gene, CDR1 is LNHNV and CDR2 is YYDKDF (reference sequence). DNA of the CDR3: TGTGCCACCAGCAGATCCGGGGGTCAGATCTACGAGCAGTACTTC. Translated: CATSRSGGQIYEQYF.

The genes are TRBV2 and TRBJ2-5; 14 positions match TRBD2. CDR3 length: 19 amino acids. The junction had 13 bases not matched to a gene; V was cut back by 5 bases and J by 2 bases. CDR1 and CDR2 from the germline V gene are SNHLY and FYNNEI. The CDR3 DNA sequence: TGTGCCAGCAGTCCGACTAGCGGGAGGGTTATTACACTACAAGAGACCCAGTACTTC. This gives the protein CASSPTSGRVITLQETQYF.

This clone was recorded once. The rearrangement joins TRBV9 to TRBJ2-2, with D unresolved. CDR1 and CDR2 from the germline V gene are SGDLS and YYNGEE. There are 18 residues in the CDR3. The germline V and J ends were trimmed by 0 bases and 4 bases, with 19 bases remaining between them. The CDR3 DNA is TGTGCCAGCAGCGTAGGGATCCCCCCCAGGCCAAGCACCGGGGAGCTGTTTTTT. Protein product: CASSVGIPPRPSTGELFF.

The V and J genes are TRBV19 and TRBJ1-3; D gene ambiguous. Germline CDR1 LNHDA, CDR2 SQIVND (reference sequence). Trimming cost V 7 bases and J 0 bases, with 10 bases left between them. CDR3 size: 14 residues. The DNA for the CDR3 is TGTGCCAGTACTAACAGATACTCTGGAAACACCATATATTTT. This gives the protein CASTNRYSGNTIYF.

The genes are TRBV6-1 and TRBJ1-2, with D perhaps TRBD1 (5 bases). Germline CDR1 MNHNS, CDR2 SASEGT. V dropped 1 base and J dropped 8 bases, with 8 bases sitting between them. This CDR3 is built from 12 residues. The CDR3 DNA sequence: TGTGCCAGCAGTGAAGGAGGGGTCGGCTACACCTTC. Protein: CASSEGGVGYTF.

V and J are TRBV7-8 and TRBJ2-3, with no clear D. The length of the CDR3 is 11 residues. Germline values: CDR1 SGHVS, CDR2 FQNEAQ. V lost 8 bases to trimming and J lost 4 bases, with 7 bases between them. CDR3 sequence (DNA): TGTGCCAGCCTCAGATCAGATACGCAGTATTTT. It encodes CASLRSDTQYF.